This T cell receptor beta chain was documented in a study of T-cell memory formation after mild COVID-19. Study-level results: Clones contracting across day 15 to 85 had a balanced CD4/CD8 profile; later expanding clones leaned CD4+. Clones that contracted clustered mainly in CM and EM if CD4+ and in EMRA if CD8+.

Remarks on this clonotype: Antigen specificity is unknown.

TCRdb re-called the 5' RACE reads with MiXCR, one entry per CDR3 protein. This sample has hundreds of thousands of distinct CDR3 sequences; about 20% occur once, and the top ten carry 21%. In germline, CDR1 is SGHAT, CDR2 FQNNGV. The V end was cut by 5 bases, the J end by 7 bases, with 25 bases between. The CDR3 is made up of 17 amino acids. V and J are TRBV11-2 and TRBJ2-3, with a tentative D call TRBD2 (6 bases). The receptor was isolated from a man in his late teens or twenties who had mild COVID-19 (a few samples of this study predate the infection). Cell type and time point are not known. The sample comprised PBMCs or a T cell subset sorted from them (not recorded which). The CDR3 DNA reads TGTGCCAGCAGCGGACCGTTCGAGGGGCGCCTAGCGCATACGCAGTATTTT. Translated: CASSGPFEGRLAHTQYF.